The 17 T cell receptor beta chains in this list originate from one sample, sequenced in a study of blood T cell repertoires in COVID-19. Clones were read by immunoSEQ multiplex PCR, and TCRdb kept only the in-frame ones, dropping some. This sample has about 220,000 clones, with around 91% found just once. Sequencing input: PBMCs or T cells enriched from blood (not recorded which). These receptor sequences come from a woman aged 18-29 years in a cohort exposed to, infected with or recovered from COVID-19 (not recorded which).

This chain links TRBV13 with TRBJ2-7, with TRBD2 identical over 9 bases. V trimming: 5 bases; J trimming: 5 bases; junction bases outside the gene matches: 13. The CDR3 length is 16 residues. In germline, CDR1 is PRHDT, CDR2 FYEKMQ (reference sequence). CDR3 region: CASSHADGGGAHEQYF. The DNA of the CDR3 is TGTGCCAGCAGCCATGCGGATGGCGGGGGGGCCCACGAGCAGTACTTC. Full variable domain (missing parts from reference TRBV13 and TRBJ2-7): AAGVIQSPRHLIKEKRETATLKCYPIPRHDTVYWYQQGPGQDPQFLISFYEKMQSDKGSIPDRFSAQQFSDYHSELNMSSLELGDSALYFCASSHADGGGAHEQYFGPGTRLTVT.

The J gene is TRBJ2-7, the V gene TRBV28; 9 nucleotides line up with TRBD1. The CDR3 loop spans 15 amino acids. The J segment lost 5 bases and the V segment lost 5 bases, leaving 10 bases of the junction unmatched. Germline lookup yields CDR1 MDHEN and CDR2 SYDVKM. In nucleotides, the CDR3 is TGTGCCAGCAGTACCACCGGGACAGGGTCTCACGAGCAGTACTTC. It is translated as CASSTTGTGSHEQYF.

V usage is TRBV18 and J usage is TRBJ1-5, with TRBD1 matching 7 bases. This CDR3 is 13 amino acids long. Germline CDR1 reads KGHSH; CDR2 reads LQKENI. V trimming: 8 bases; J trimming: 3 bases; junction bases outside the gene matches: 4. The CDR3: CASATGDNQPQHF. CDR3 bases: TGTGCCAGCGCCACAGGGGACAATCAGCCCCAGCATTTT. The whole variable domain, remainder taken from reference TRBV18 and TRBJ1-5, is NAGVMQNPRHLVRRRGQEARLRCSPMKGHSHVYWYRQLPEEGLKFMVYLQKENIIDESGMPKERFSAEFPKEGPSILRIQQVVRGDSAAYFCASATGDNQPQHFGDGTRLSIL.

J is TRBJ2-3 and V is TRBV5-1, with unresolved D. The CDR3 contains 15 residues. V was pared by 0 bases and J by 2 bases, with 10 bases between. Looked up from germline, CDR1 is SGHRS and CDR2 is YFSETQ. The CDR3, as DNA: TGCGCCAGCAGCTTGGCTCTAGAATCCACAGATACGCAGTATTTT. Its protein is CASSLALESTDTQYF.

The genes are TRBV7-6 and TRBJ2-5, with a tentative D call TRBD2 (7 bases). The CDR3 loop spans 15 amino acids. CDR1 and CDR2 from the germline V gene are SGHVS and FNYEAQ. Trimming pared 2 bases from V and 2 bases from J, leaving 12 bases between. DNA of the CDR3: TGTGCCAGCAGCTTATGGGGGAGGGGGCAAGAGACCCAGTACTTC. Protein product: CASSLWGRGQETQYF.

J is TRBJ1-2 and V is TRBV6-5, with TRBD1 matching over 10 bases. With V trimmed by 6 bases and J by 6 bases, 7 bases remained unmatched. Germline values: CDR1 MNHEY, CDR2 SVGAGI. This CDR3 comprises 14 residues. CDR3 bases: TGTGCCAGCAGCCCCCACGACAGGGGGCATGGCTACACCTTC. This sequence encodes CASSPHDRGHGYTF.

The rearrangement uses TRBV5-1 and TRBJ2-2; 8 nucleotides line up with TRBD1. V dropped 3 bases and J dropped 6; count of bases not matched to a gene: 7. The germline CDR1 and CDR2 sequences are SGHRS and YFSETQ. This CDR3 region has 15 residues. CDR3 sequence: CASSYGTGNAGELFF. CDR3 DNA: TGCGCCAGCAGCTACGGGACAGGTAACGCCGGGGAGCTGTTTTTT.

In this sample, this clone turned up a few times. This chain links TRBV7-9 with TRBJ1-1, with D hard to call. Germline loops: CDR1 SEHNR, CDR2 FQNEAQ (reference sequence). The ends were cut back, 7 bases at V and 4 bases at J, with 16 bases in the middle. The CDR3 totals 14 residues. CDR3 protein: CASIRETKATEAFF. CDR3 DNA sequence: TGTGCCAGCATCCGGGAGACTAAGGCCACTGAAGCTTTCTTT.

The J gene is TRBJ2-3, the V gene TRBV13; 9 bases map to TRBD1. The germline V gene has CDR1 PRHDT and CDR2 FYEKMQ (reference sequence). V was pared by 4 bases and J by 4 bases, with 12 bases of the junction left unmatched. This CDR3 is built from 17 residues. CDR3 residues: CASSSQQGQGSADTQYF. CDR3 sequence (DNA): TGTGCCAGCAGCTCCCAGCAGGGACAGGGTAGTGCAGATACGCAGTATTTT.

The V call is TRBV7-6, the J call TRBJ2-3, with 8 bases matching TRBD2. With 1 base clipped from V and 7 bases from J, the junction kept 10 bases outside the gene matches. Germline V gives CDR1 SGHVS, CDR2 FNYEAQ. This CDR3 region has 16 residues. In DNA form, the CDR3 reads TGTGCCAGCAGCTTAGAGAGCGGGAGTGGGGGGTATACGCAGTATTTT. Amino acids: CASSLESGSGGYTQYF.

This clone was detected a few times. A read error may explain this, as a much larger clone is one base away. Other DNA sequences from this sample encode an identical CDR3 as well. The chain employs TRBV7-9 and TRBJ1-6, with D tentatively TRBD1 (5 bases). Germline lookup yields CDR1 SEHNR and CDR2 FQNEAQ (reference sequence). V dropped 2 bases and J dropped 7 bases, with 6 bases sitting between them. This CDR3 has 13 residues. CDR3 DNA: TGTGCCAGCAGCTTACAGGGCAATTCACCCCTCCACTTT. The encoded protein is CASSLQGNSPLHF.

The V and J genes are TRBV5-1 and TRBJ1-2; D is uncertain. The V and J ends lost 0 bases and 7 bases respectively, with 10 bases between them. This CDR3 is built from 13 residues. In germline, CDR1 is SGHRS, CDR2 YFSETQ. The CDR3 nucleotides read TGCGCCAGCAGCTTGGAGAGGTTGAGTGGCTACACCTTC. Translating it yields CASSLERLSGYTF.

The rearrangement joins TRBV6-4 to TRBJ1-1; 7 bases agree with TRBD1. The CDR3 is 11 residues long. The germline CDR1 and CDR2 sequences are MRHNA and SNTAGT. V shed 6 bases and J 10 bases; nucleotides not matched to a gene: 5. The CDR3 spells CASREQGIAFF. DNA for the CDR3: TGTGCCAGCAGGGAACAGGGGATAGCTTTCTTT.

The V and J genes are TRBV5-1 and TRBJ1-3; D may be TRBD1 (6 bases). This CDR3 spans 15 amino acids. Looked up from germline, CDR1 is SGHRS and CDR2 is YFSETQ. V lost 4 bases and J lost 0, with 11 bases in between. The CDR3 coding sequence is TGCGCCAGCAGCCTGGACAGTCTCTCTGGAAACACCATATATTTT. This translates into CASSLDSLSGNTIYF.

CDR3 DNA: TGTGCCTTTACGGGGTTCTATGGCTACACCTTC. Its translation: CAFTGFYGYTF. This chain joins TRBV30 and TRBJ1-2; D is unclear. The germline V gene has CDR1 GTSNPN and CDR2 SVGIG (reference sequence). Between the trimmed V and J ends, which lost 7 bases and 4 bases, there was a span of 10 bases. CDR3 length equals 11 residues.

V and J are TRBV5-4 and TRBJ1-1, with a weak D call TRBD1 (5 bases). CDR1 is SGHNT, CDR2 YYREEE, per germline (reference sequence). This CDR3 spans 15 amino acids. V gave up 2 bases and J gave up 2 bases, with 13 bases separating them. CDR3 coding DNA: TGTGCCAGCAGCTTATATTTCGGGGGTAACACTGAAGCTTTCTTT. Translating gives CASSLYFGGNTEAFF.

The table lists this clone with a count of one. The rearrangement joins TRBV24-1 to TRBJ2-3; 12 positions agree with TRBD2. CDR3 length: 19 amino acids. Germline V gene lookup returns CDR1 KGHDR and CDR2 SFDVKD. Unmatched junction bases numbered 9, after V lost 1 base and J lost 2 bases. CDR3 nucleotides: TGTGCCACCAGTGATTTTACAACGGGACTAGCGGGCCCCACAGATACGCAGTATTTT. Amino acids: CATSDFTTGLAGPTDTQYF.